This T cell receptor (beta chain) stems from a study of cytomegalovirus exposure and HLA in healthy donors. Points from the study as a whole: Across HLA loci, a later analysis found differing TCR association rates, with DRB1 most and HLA-C fewest. For TCR beta chains, V- and J-gene trimming was later linked to a missense DCLRE1C variant. A later analysis reportedly found fewer N-insertions in an Asian-associated ancestry cluster than the roughly 680-donor mean.

Remarks on this clone: The antigen is unknown.

V lost 3 bases and J lost 2, with 10 bases in between. Germline assignment: CDR1 MDHEN and CDR2 SYDVKM. The CDR3 loop spans 15 amino acids. The PCR had 60 Vbeta and 13 Jbeta primers. Assay: immunoSEQ multiplex PCR; the TCRdb copy retains only in-frame clones and omits some. The sample includes some 150,000 clones, roughly four fifths of them seen just once. Material for sequencing was PBMCs. The TCR comes from a man aged 55 to 70 in good health and CMV-seronegative. The J gene is TRBJ2-2, the V gene TRBV28; D is undetermined. CDR3 nucleotides: TGTGCCAGCAGTTTCCGGGTCGATAACACCGGGGAGCTGTTTTTT. The encoded protein is CASSFRVDNTGELFF.